Below are 13 T cell receptor beta chains sequenced from a single sample in a study of T-cell reconstitution after alpha-beta-depleted transplantation in children. Using unique molecular identifiers, the investigators prepared the TCRbeta library. TCRdb analysed the PCR reads with MiXCR anew, one entry per CDR3 protein. Of over 200,000 distinct CDR3 sequences detected, approximately 9% appear once; the ten largest clones hold roughly 6.2%. This specimen was PBMCs from the stem cell graft donor, taken from the stem cell graft. Every receptor here comes from a human donor who donated a stem cell graft to a child with acute lymphoblastic leukemia.

This chain uses TRBV14 with TRBJ2-3, with D tentatively TRBD1 or TRBD2 (5 bases each). V was pared by 2 bases and J by 4 bases, with 10 bases between. This CDR3 is built from 14 residues. CDR1 and CDR2 (germline): SGHDN, FVKESK. The CDR3 sequence is CASSQLGTPDTQYF. CDR3 bases: TGTGCCAGCAGCCAATTAGGGACCCCAGATACGCAGTATTTT.

V usage is TRBV29-1 and J usage is TRBJ2-7; no clear D gene. This CDR3 is 11 amino acids long. Germline CDR1 reads SQVTM; CDR2 reads ANQGSEA. With 4 bases removed from V and 7 bases from J, the gap between germline ends came to 11 bases. CDR3 nucleotide sequence: TGCAGCGTTGCGTCGACCACGGAGCAGTACTTC. Amino acid sequence: CSVASTTEQYF.

This clonotype has just a few counts. This chain links TRBV3-1 with TRBJ1-5, with D hard to call. Trimming pared 2 bases from V and 5 bases from J, leaving 10 bases between. This CDR3 comprises 14 residues. CDR1 LGHDT and CDR2 YNNKEL come from the germline V gene (reference sequence). CDR3 region: CASSQPDTYQPQHF. The CDR3 DNA reads TGTGCCAGCAGCCAACCAGACACTTATCAGCCCCAGCATTTT.

The CDR3 here is CASSLAEGSEDEQYF. The CDR3, as DNA: TGCGCCAGCAGCTTGGCCGAGGGATCTGAGGACGAGCAGTACTTC. V usage is TRBV5-1 and J usage is TRBJ2-7; perhaps TRBD2 as D (5 bases). The CDR3 has 15 residues. Germline CDR1 SGHRS, CDR2 YFSETQ. The germline V and J ends were trimmed by 0 bases and 5 bases, with 15 bases remaining between them. The full variable domain, with the rest looked up from reference TRBV5-1 and TRBJ2-7, is KAGVTQTPRYLIKTRGQQVTLSCSPISGHRSVSWYQQTPGQGLQFLFEYFSETQRNKGNFPGRFSGRQFSNSRSEMNVSTLELGDSALYLCASSLAEGSEDEQYFGPGTRLTVT.

This clonotype was observed many times. This sequence joins TRBV6-5 and TRBJ2-2, with 9 bases matching TRBD2. The CDR3 loop spans 16 amino acids. Germline lookup yields CDR1 MNHEY and CDR2 SVGAGI. V gave up 2 bases and J gave up 5 bases; unmatched junction bases: 6. CDR3 nucleotides: TGTGCCAGCAGTTACCTGCTAGCGGGGAGGACCGGGGAGCTGTTTTTT. Translation gives CASSYLLAGRTGELFF.

The sample holds many counts of this clonotype. The chain combines TRBV20-1 with TRBJ2-7, with 10 nucleotides matching TRBD1. J gave up 1 base and V 7 bases, and 1 base lay outside the gene matches. The length of the CDR3 is 12 residues. Germline CDR1 reads DFQATT; CDR2 reads SNEGSKA (reference sequence). The CDR3 DNA is TGCAGTGTGGGACAGGGGTCCTACGAGCAGTACTTC. Protein product: CSVGQGSYEQYF.

This clonotype was found a few times. The chain has TRBV27 and TRBJ2-4; the D gene is possibly TRBD2 (5 bases). Deletions cut 4 bases from V and 3 bases from J, with 10 bases between. The CDR3 has 14 amino acids. Germline V gene data show CDR1 as MNHEY and CDR2 as SMNVEV (reference sequence). CDR3 region: CASSSGNNKNIQYF. CDR3 sequence (DNA): TGTGCCAGCAGTTCCGGGAACAACAAAAACATTCAGTACTTC.

The V call is TRBV12-3 or TRBV12-4, the J call TRBJ1-2, with 10 bases that match TRBD1. The CDR3 runs to 15 residues. The junction had 11 bases not matched to a gene; V was cut back by 7 bases and J by 6 bases. This chain's CDR3 is CASTLGQGLGNGYTF. CDR3 in DNA: TGTGCCAGCACCCTGGGACAGGGGTTAGGTAATGGCTACACCTTC.

The chain uses TRBV5-4 and TRBJ2-5, with D tentatively TRBD1 or TRBD2 (5 bases each). This CDR3 region has 16 residues. In germline, CDR1 is SGHNT, CDR2 YYREEE (reference sequence). Trimming shortened V by 0 bases and J by 1 base, and 13 bases separated the two germline ends. This CDR3 is CASSLVGTPFQETQYF. The CDR3 DNA is TGTGCCAGCAGCTTGGTTGGGACGCCGTTCCAAGAGACCCAGTACTTC.

The chain recombines TRBV10-2 with TRBJ2-3; D is undetermined. CDR3 length: 14 amino acids. The V gene's germline CDR1 is WSHSY and CDR2 SAAADI. Trimming left V 6 bases short and J 2 bases short, with 12 bases between. The CDR3 DNA sequence: TGCGCCAGCAGCCTATTTAAGGACACAGATACGCAGTATTTT. Its protein is CASSLFKDTDTQYF.

This clonotype was observed at least ten times. The chain employs TRBV3-1 and TRBJ2-7; no definite D call. The germline V gene encodes CDR1 LGHDT and CDR2 YNNKEL (reference sequence). V was cut by 6 bases and J by 4 bases, with 13 bases left in between. The CDR3 consists of 13 residues. The DNA of the CDR3 is TGTGCCAGCAGTCTTGGACGGAATTACGAGCAGTACTTC. Protein sequence: CASSLGRNYEQYF.

Only a few counts were recorded for this clonotype. The V gene is TRBV5-1, the J gene TRBJ2-5, with 8 bases fitting TRBD2. The CDR3 contains 16 residues. CDR1 and CDR2 (germline): SGHRS, YFSETQ. V was clipped by 0 bases and J by 4 bases; unmatched bases: 8. The CDR3 DNA is TGCGCCAGCAGCTTGGGTTCGACTAGCGACGGAGAGACCCAGTACTTC. This codes for CASSLGSTSDGETQYF. Based on the CDR3 plus reference TRBV5-1 and TRBJ2-5, the full variable domain is KAGVTQTPRYLIKTRGQQVTLSCSPISGHRSVSWYQQTPGQGLQFLFEYFSETQRNKGNFPGRFSGRQFSNSRSEMNVSTLELGDSALYLCASSLGSTSDGETQYFGPGTRLLVL.

This clonotype was seen a handful of times. This sequence joins TRBV12-3 or TRBV12-4 and TRBJ1-1, with a possible D match to TRBD1 (5 bases). This CDR3 has 15 residues. V was pared by 3 bases and J by 1 base, with 12 bases between. The CDR3 sequence is CASSFIYGGNTEAFF. For the CDR3, the DNA is TGTGCCAGCAGTTTTATCTATGGGGGGAACACTGAAGCTTTCTTT.